This record concerns one T cell receptor (beta chain) sequence. What it binds is not known. cDNA molecules, individually, were tagged with unique molecular identifiers. From the 5' RACE reads, TCRdb called clonotypes with MiXCR, one entry per CDR3 protein. The sample records tens of thousands of distinct CDR3 sequences, 10% to 12% being singletons. These data originate in a study of early T cells in non-severe SARS-CoV-2 infection. Looking at the study overall: RNA in bulk from unsorted whole blood was sequenced, and chains were unpaired.

Findings and caveats of the study: The study's VDJdb matching favored anti-spike CD8 responses and missed private and CD4 specificities.

The source of this sequence is an adult who was a healthcare worker with PCR-confirmed SARS-CoV-2 infection or an uninfected control (not recorded which). Input material: whole blood.

The DNA for the CDR3 is TGTGCCAGCAGTCGTGGACAGGGTCGATACGAGCAGTACTTC. It translates to CASSRGQGRYEQYF. This chain links TRBV6-5 with TRBJ2-7, with TRBD1 matching over 8 bases. The germline V gene has CDR1 MNHEY and CDR2 SVGAGI. V shed 5 bases, J shed 4 bases, and the junction held 7 bases outside the gene matches. This CDR3 has 14 residues.